This T cell receptor beta chain was retrieved from a study of CD8 T cells in Susac syndrome (dated by TCRdb to about 2019). Describing the broader study: Among the Susac syndrome patients who were sequenced, clinically active disease was present in 5 or 6 and clinical remission was observed in 8 or 9. At blood withdrawal, Susac syndrome patients were therapy-naive, treated with corticosteroids (with IVIg additionally given to some), or treated with IVIg alone. The study used repertoire sequencing to test whether antigen drove CD8+ T cell activation and differentiation in Susac syndrome.

RNA was extracted using the RNeasy kit, and 0.5 to 1 microgram was reverse transcribed with random hexamers. The immunoSEQ multiplex PCR assay, covering 54 Vbeta and 13 Jbeta segments, was used to amplify TCR beta CDR3 regions. To correct PCR amplification bias, a synthetic template baseline was used for both primer optimization and computational correction. In the source study's methods: Reads were annotated to V, D and J genes according to IMGT and were analyzed with immunoSEQ Analyzer, with only productive sequences retained. To calculate clonality, Shannon entropy was normalized by log2 of the number of productive unique sequences and then subtracted from one. Public and private clones were assessed among the 100 most prevalent clones of each patient and control. Susac-specific clones were defined as absent from healthy and MS cohorts, around 970 published viral clones and other ImmuneACCESS disease sequences. TCRdb's own reprocessing of the public reads used fastp at Q25 and MiXCR and kept productive beta chains. A single entry per CDR3 protein holds the most common genes and DNA from its merged rows. What appears here as the V and J calls and clone size reflects TCRdb's work, not the paper's. Within this sample are about 170,000 distinct CDR3 sequences, with about 96% of them counted one time only. Of the sample, approximately 0.12% falls within the top ten clones.

Peripheral blood CD8+ and CD4+ T cells from healthy donors, Susac syndrome patients and multiple sclerosis patients were profiled by high-throughput TCR beta sequencing. Susac syndrome patients met recently defined diagnostic criteria for definite or probable disease. CD8+ TEMRA cells were enriched by FACS, while bulk CD8+ and CD4+ T cells were purified by magnetic negative isolation. Blood was drawn into EDTA tubes, processed within 24 hours, and PBMCs were isolated by density gradient centrifugation. PBMCs intended for TCR sequencing were frozen in liquid nitrogen and were later thawed in a 37 degrees C water bath. A purity of at least 90% was achieved for sorted or isolated CD4+, CD8+ and CD8+ TEMRA cells. Summary of the overall study and its limitations: The study acknowledged that relatively few individuals were included in the TCR sequencing and HLA analysis. The CD4+ T cell repertoire of patients with Susac syndrome showed no detectable clonal expansion.

Concerning this clonotype itself: Its target antigen remains unknown. There are no base qualities to consult, and no much larger clone falls within one base.

Via the germline V gene, CDR1 is MGHRA and CDR2 YSYEKL. Taken from cysteine to phenylalanine, the CDR3 has 18 residues. This entry keeps only the CDR3 DNA: 54 bases, framed from base 1. V is reduced by 3 bases and J by 1 base, leaving a spacing of 18 bases between them. Recombination linked TRBV4-1 to TRBJ2-2, with the D gene call left open. The sequence derives from a human donor with Susac syndrome. Sequencing used CD4+ T cells from PBMCs. The DNA reads as follows: TGCGCCAGCAGCCAGTCGCGTGCCGTGGGCGGGAACACCGGGGAGCTGTTTTTT. This translates into CASSQSRAVGGNTGELFF.